This is a list of T cell receptor beta chains from one sample in a study of control samples from healthy donors and cancer patients. Generated by immunoSEQ multiplex PCR, the TCRdb table keeps only in-frame clones and is missing some. The sample records roughly 81,000 clones, roughly 88% being singletons. Sequenced: PBMCs. The origin of the receptors is a man aged 55 to 70 with head and neck cancer. CDR3s include the opening cysteine and the closing phenylalanine or tryptophan. Fields, in order: J gene, V gene, CDR3 protein.

>TRBJ2-7|TRBV27
CASGVPSGGYEQYF
>TRBJ1-3|TRBV28
CASSPGGTTWNTIYF
>TRBJ1-4|TRBV6-2/TRBV6-3
CASSYDRLNEKLFF
>TRBJ2-1|TRBV24-1
CATSDRTGLLYNEQFF
>TRBJ1-2|TRBV28
CASSDMTNYGYTF
>TRBJ2-1|TRBV5-8
CASSLGTSIGEQFF
>TRBJ1-2|TRBV28
CASSPTLGGYTF
>TRBJ1-3|TRBV5-1
CASSRGTGGNTIYF
>TRBJ1-6|TRBV11-1
CASSRTPTSSPLHF
>TRBJ1-3|TRBV5-4
CASSSQGSENTIYF
>TRBJ2-5|TRBV7-9
CASSFILAHEETQYF
>TRBJ1-2|TRBV19
CAAGFDTF